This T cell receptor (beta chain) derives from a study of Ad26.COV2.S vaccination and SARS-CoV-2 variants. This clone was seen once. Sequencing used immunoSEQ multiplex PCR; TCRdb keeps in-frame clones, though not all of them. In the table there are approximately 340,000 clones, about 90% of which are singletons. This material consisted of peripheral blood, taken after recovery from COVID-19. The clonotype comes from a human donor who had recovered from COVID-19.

CDR3 protein: CASTAGTGYGYTF. CDR3 DNA sequence: TGTGCCAGCACCGCAGGGACAGGCTATGGCTACACCTTC. The chain couples TRBV12-3 or TRBV12-4 to TRBJ1-2, with 8 nucleotides matching TRBD1. The CDR3 runs 13 residues. The trim removed 7 bases at V and 4 bases at J, leaving 5 bases unmatched.